A selection of T cell receptor beta chains follows, all from one sample in a study of response to subunit inactivated influenza vaccine. TCRdb itself ran the RT-PCR reads through MiXCR, one entry per CDR3 protein. The table lists around 710,000 distinct CDR3 sequences, about 14% of them singletons. Here the sequenced sample was PBMCs from blood, taken 14 to 15 days before vaccination. The receptors derive from a man aged 50 or older who received an inactivated influenza vaccine. Each CDR3 is given with its conserved first and last residue. D genes are given only for firm matches. Only part of the rows carry a size: once, few, many, or a class if the clone is expanded.

CDR3 DNA	CDR3 protein	clone size	J gene	V gene	D gene
TGTGCCAGCAGCCAAGATTTGGTGGGCCCGAACACCGGGGAGCTGTTTTTT	CASSQDLVGPNTGELFF	-	TRBJ2-2	TRBV4-2	-
TGTGCCAGCAGCTTAGCGCAGGGGTTGGATGGCTACACCTTC	CASSLAQGLDGYTF	many	TRBJ1-2	TRBV7-6	-
TGTGCCACCAGCGGAAACCCGGGCAGGACCCAGTACTTC	CATSGNPGRTQYF	few	TRBJ2-5	TRBV15	-
TGTGCCAGCGCTCAATCGGGGGGTGTCTATGGCTACACCTTC	CASAQSGGVYGYTF	few	TRBJ1-2	TRBV6-1	-
TGTGCCAGCAGCTCCCTTTTAGCGGGAGGGTACACAGATACGCAGTATTTT	CASSSLLAGGYTDTQYF	-	TRBJ2-3	TRBV13	TRBD2
TGTGCCACCCGGACAGGGGGCATCTATGGCTACACCTTC	CATRTGGIYGYTF	few	TRBJ1-2	TRBV12-3/TRBV12-4	TRBD1
TGTGCCAGCAGTCGAGGGACTAGTGTAGGTGAGCAGTTCTTC	CASSRGTSVGEQFF	-	TRBJ2-1	TRBV6-2/TRBV6-3	TRBD2
TGTGCCAGCAGCCAGTTCTCTTGGGACAGGGCCTCCGGGGAGCTGTTTTTT	CASSQFSWDRASGELFF	few	TRBJ2-2	TRBV14	TRBD1
TGTGCCAGCAGCCACACCGATACATATGAGCAGTTCTTC	CASSHTDTYEQFF	few	TRBJ2-1	TRBV12-3/TRBV12-4	-
TGTGCCAGCAGTTACTCTCGGCAGTCTAAAGAGACCCAGTACTTC	CASSYSRQSKETQYF	-	TRBJ2-5	TRBV6-5	-
TGCAGCGTTCTTTACACGAACACTGAAGCTTTCTTT	CSVLYTNTEAFF	many	TRBJ1-1	TRBV29-1	-
TGTGCCAGCAGTCTGACAGGGGGCAAGACCCAGTACTTC	CASSLTGGKTQYF	-	TRBJ2-5	TRBV28	TRBD1
TGTGCCAGCAGTGAAGACGGGACAACGAACACTGAAGCTTTCTTT	CASSEDGTTNTEAFF	-	TRBJ1-1	TRBV6-1	-
TGTGCCAGCAGCAACTCGAACACCGGGGAGCTGTTTTTT	CASSNSNTGELFF	-	TRBJ2-2	TRBV7-9	-
TGTGCCATCGGGCCCCGTGACGAGCAGTACTTC	CAIGPRDEQYF	few	TRBJ2-7	TRBV10-3	-
TGCAGCGTTAGAATGGGCTTACCTTCCTACGAGCAGTACTTC	CSVRMGLPSYEQYF	-	TRBJ2-7	TRBV29-1	-
TGTGCCAGCAGCCAAGATTTAGCCAGGGAAACCGGGGAGCTGTTTTTT	CASSQDLARETGELFF	few	TRBJ2-2	TRBV4-2	-
TGTGCCAGCAGCCAAGAGGGACAGGGGGCAGCCGGGGAGCTGTTTTTT	CASSQEGQGAAGELFF	few	TRBJ2-2	TRBV4-2	TRBD1
TGTGCCAGCAGTTTTGGTGACGCGTCTGGCATTCAGTACTTC	CASSFGDASGIQYF	few	TRBJ2-4	TRBV12-3/TRBV12-4	-
TGTGCCACCAGTGACCCCGGGACTACGGGCCCCGTTACGCAGTATTTT	CATSDPGTTGPVTQYF	-	TRBJ2-3	TRBV24-1	TRBD2
TGTGCCAGCAGCTTACTCGGAGGGAACAATCAGCCCCAGCATTTT	CASSLLGGNNQPQHF	many	TRBJ1-5	TRBV7-9	-
TGCAGTGCTAGATTGGCGGGACCTACAGATACGCAGTATTTT	CSARLAGPTDTQYF	-	TRBJ2-3	TRBV20-1	-